Below are 28 T cell receptor beta chains sequenced from a single sample in a study of T cell responses to AZD1222 COVID-19 vaccine. Some clones are missing from TCRdb's copy, which holds only in-frame ones; the method was immunoSEQ multiplex PCR. The sample lists around 110,000 clones; around nine tenths were seen once. Sample: peripheral blood, taken on day 0 of AZD1222 vaccination. The receptors stem from an adult in good health.

The V call is TRBV6-5, the J call TRBJ1-2, with D perhaps matching TRBD1 (5 bases). The CDR3 spans 12 residues. Germline lookup yields CDR1 MNHEY and CDR2 SVGAGI. Trimming pared 10 bases from V and 2 bases from J, leaving 11 bases between. This CDR3 is CATRQTNYGYTF. CDR3 bases: TGTGCCACCCGACAGACAAACTATGGCTACACCTTC.

CDR3 loop: CASSLSGLAGDATQYF. For the CDR3, the DNA is TGTGCCAGCAGCTTATCGGGACTAGCGGGGGATGCTACGCAGTATTTT. The chain joins TRBV9 to TRBJ2-3; 14 nucleotides match TRBD2. The CDR3 runs 16 residues. Germline V gives CDR1 SGDLS, CDR2 YYNGEE. Losses at the gene ends were 4 bases for V and 8 bases for J; bases not matched to a gene: 9.

This sequence joins TRBV19 and TRBJ1-2, with D maybe TRBD1 (5 bases). The germline V gene encodes CDR1 LNHDA and CDR2 SQIVND (reference sequence). V dropped 6 bases and J dropped 0 bases, with 11 bases sitting between them. CDR3 length: 14 residues. The CDR3 coding sequence is TGTGCCAGTAGCGGGGGTACATCTAACTATGGCTACACCTTC. Translating gives CASSGGTSNYGYTF.

This chain uses TRBV7-3 with TRBJ2-1, with 9 bases fitting TRBD2. CDR1 is SGHTA and CDR2 is FQGTGA in the germline V gene. The length of the CDR3 is 14 residues. Germline trimming cut 2 bases from V and 5 bases from J; bases unmatched to any gene: 1. CDR3 nucleotides: TGTGCCAGCAGCTTAGCGGGGGGGAACAATGAGCAGTTCTTC. Its protein product is CASSLAGGNNEQFF.

V and J are TRBV20-1 and TRBJ2-1; TRBD2 agrees at 7 bases. Germline loops: CDR1 DFQATT, CDR2 SNEGSKA (reference sequence). The CDR3 spans 15 residues. Trimming took 3 bases from V and 6 from J; bases not matched to a gene: 11. The CDR3 protein is CSASRSSGYSNEQFF. Here the CDR3 DNA reads TGCAGTGCTAGTAGGTCTAGCGGCTACTCCAATGAGCAGTTCTTC.

The rearrangement joins TRBV7-2 to TRBJ2-2, with D uncertain. Looked up from germline, CDR1 is SGHTA and CDR2 is FQGNSA. The CDR3 runs to 14 residues. Trimming removed 3 bases from V and 4 bases from J, with 9 bases in between. As DNA, the CDR3 is TGTGCCAGCAGCTTCTCAACCAGCACCGGGGAGCTGTTTTTT. This encodes CASSFSTSTGELFF.

This sequence joins TRBV5-1 and TRBJ1-1; 7 bases agree with TRBD1. Per the germline V gene, CDR1 is SGHRS and CDR2 is YFSETQ. CDR3 length equals 17 residues. J was trimmed by 1 base and V by 1 base; bases with no gene match: 10. CDR3 bases: TGCGCCAGCAGCTTGTCCATTTATCGACAGGGGAACACTGAAGCTTTCTTT. Residues: CASSLSIYRQGNTEAFF.

The gene calls are TRBV9 and TRBJ2-2; TRBD1 matches at 8 bases. The CDR3 has 17 residues. The germline V gene encodes CDR1 SGDLS and CDR2 YYNGEE. V lost 3 bases and J lost 8; bases outside the gene matches: 15. Written as DNA, the CDR3 is TGTGCCAGCAGCGACCACGACAGGGGCTGGGTACTAGGGGAGCTGTTTTTT. Protein: CASSDHDRGWVLGELFF.

V gene TRBV27 combines with J gene TRBJ2-7; TRBD1 or TRBD2 may be the D gene (5 bases each). Per germline, CDR1 MNHEY and CDR2 SMNVEV (reference sequence). Trimming cost V 5 bases and J 0 bases, with 14 bases left between them. The CDR3 is 15 amino acids. DNA of the CDR3: TGTGCCAGCAGTCTCGTGGGGGTTAGCTCCTACGAGCAGTACTTC. Translating it yields CASSLVGVSSYEQYF.

The chain uses TRBV3-1 (or the pseudogene TRBV3-2) and TRBJ1-2, with D hard to call. This CDR3 has 12 amino acids. CDR1 and CDR2 (germline): LGHDT, YNNKEL (reference sequence). Trimming stripped 1 base from V and 8 bases from J, with 8 bases between. The CDR3 reads CASSQAIGGYTF. In DNA, the CDR3 is TGTGCCAGCAGCCAAGCGATAGGGGGCTACACCTTC.

CDR3: CASSFTGPGNTIYF. The CDR3 coding sequence is TGTGCCAGCAGCTTTACAGGGCCGGGAAACACCATATATTTT. V is TRBV9 and J is TRBJ1-3; weak D call: TRBD1 (6 bases). V was clipped by 4 bases and J by 4 bases, with 12 bases between them. The germline CDR1 and CDR2 sequences are SGDLS and YYNGEE. The CDR3 extends over 14 amino acids.

This chain links TRBV5-1 with TRBJ2-3; tentative D call: TRBD1 (6 bases). V lost 0 bases, J lost 2 bases, and 10 bases lay in between. This CDR3 is built from 15 residues. Germline assignment: CDR1 SGHRS and CDR2 YFSETQ. In nucleotides, the CDR3 is TGCGCCAGCAGCTTGGACAGGGCCCCCACAGATACGCAGTATTTT. Protein sequence: CASSLDRAPTDTQYF.

The J gene is TRBJ2-2, the V gene TRBV21-1; the table's D gene call, TRBD1, was not cross checked with the DNA. TRBV21-1 is a known pseudogene. This CDR3 contains 17 residues. The CDR3 nucleotides are TGTGCCAGCAGCAAAGGCGGGGCAGGGGGTAGTACCGGGGAGCTGTTTTTT. It translates to CASSKGGAGGSTGELFF.

The V call is TRBV23-1, the J call TRBJ2-3; D unresolved. TRBV23-1 is marked as an open reading frame, function uncertain. The CDR3 covers 14 residues. Trimming pared 4 bases from V and 4 bases from J, leaving 12 bases between. The CDR3 DNA reads TGCGCCAGCAGTCTCTCCCCGTCGTCAGATACGCAGTATTTT. Amino acid sequence: CASSLSPSSDTQYF.

The chain's CDR3 is CASNDGGAETQYF. For the CDR3, the DNA is TGTGCCAGCAACGATGGGGGAGCAGAGACCCAGTACTTC. The gene calls are TRBV28 and TRBJ2-5; D might be TRBD1 or TRBD2, each matching 5 bases. Trimming removed 7 bases at V and 4 bases at J, with 13 bases between. The CDR3 spans 13 residues. Germline assignment: CDR1 MDHEN and CDR2 SYDVKM.

V and J are TRBV6-5 and TRBJ2-1, with no clear D. Germline-derived CDR1 and CDR2 are MNHEY and SVGAGI. Trimming cost V 6 bases and J 0 bases, with 9 bases left between them. The CDR3 covers 14 residues. This CDR3 is CASRHSSSYNEQFF. Here the CDR3 DNA reads TGTGCCAGCAGACACTCGAGCTCCTACAATGAGCAGTTCTTC.

The gene calls are TRBV24-1 and TRBJ2-4; TRBD2 aligns across 9 bases. The CDR3 loop spans 16 amino acids. With V trimmed by 11 bases and J by 4 bases, 14 bases remained unmatched. Germline values: CDR1 KGHDR, CDR2 SFDVKD. The CDR3 DNA reads as TGTGCCATCGGGGGCATGACTAGCGGAACGAAAAACATTCAGTACTTC. This codes for CAIGGMTSGTKNIQYF.

The rearrangement joins TRBV7-8 to TRBJ2-7; 7 bases map to TRBD2. The CDR3 runs 14 residues. The V gene end was trimmed by 5 bases and the J gene end by 6 bases; junction bases not matched to a gene: 10. Germline lookup yields CDR1 SGHVS and CDR2 FQNEAQ. In nucleotides, the CDR3 is TGTGCCAGCAGCCTTTGGGACTATGGGACCGAGCAGTACTTC. Encoded protein: CASSLWDYGTEQYF.

The chain carries TRBV19 and TRBJ1-5; possible D gene TRBD1, 5 bases. Per the germline V gene, CDR1 is LNHDA and CDR2 is SQIVND (reference sequence). V was pared by 3 bases and J by 9 bases, with 9 bases between. The CDR3 loop spans 12 amino acids. CDR3 DNA: TGTGCCAGTAGTATGCGGGGGGGGCCCCAGCATTTT. Its protein product is CASSMRGGPQHF.

This clone was found a few times. J is TRBJ2-1 and V is TRBV5-1; no reliable D call. Germline V gene sequence: CDR1 SGHRS, CDR2 YFSETQ. The CDR3 consists of 11 residues. V lost 6 bases, J lost 16 bases, and 17 bases lay in between. CDR3 protein: CASTNDQTRFF. CDR3 nucleotides: TGCGCCAGCACTAACGACCAAACACGCTTCTTC.

DNA for the CDR3: TGTGCCAGCTCACCCCGAGAAACTAACTATGGCTACACCTTC. Its protein product is CASSPRETNYGYTF. The genes are TRBV18 and TRBJ1-2; D not certain. Germline-derived CDR1 and CDR2 are KGHSH and LQKENI. The CDR3 covers 14 residues. V gave up 3 bases and J gave up 0 bases, with 8 bases separating them.

V and J are TRBV5-4 and TRBJ1-5; D not resolved. The V gene lost 2 bases and the J gene lost 4 bases, with 13 bases spanning the gap. The germline V gene has CDR1 SGHNT and CDR2 YYREEE (reference sequence). This CDR3 is 15 amino acids long. The CDR3 sequence: CASSFEGGINQPQHF. The CDR3 DNA reads TGTGCCAGCAGCTTTGAGGGTGGGATAAATCAGCCCCAGCATTTT.

The chain combines TRBV5-1 with TRBJ2-5; D uncertain. V dropped 1 base and J dropped 1 base, with 8 bases sitting between them. There are 14 residues in the CDR3. Germline CDR1 reads SGHRS; CDR2 reads YFSETQ. This chain's CDR3 is CASSLTPGQETQYF. The DNA of the CDR3 is TGCGCCAGCAGCTTGACTCCAGGCCAAGAGACCCAGTACTTC.

The chain links TRBV7-3 to TRBJ2-2; D is uncertain. CDR1 and CDR2 (germline): SGHTA, FQGTGA. Trimming cost V 1 base and J 0 bases, with 9 bases left between them. CDR3 length equals 16 residues. The CDR3 spells CASSLNPRPNTGELFF. Here the CDR3 DNA reads TGTGCCAGCAGCTTAAACCCCAGACCGAACACCGGGGAGCTGTTTTTT.

The CDR3 spells CASGLGTDLEVGSGNTIYF. The DNA of the CDR3 is TGTGCTAGTGGTTTGGGGACAGATTTGGAAGTAGGCTCTGGAAACACCATATATTTT. The V and J genes are TRBV12-5 and TRBJ1-3, with D possibly TRBD1 on 6 matching bases. This CDR3 has 19 amino acids. The V and J ends lost 1 base and 0 bases respectively, with 19 bases between them. CDR1 is LGHNT and CDR2 is FRNRAP in the germline V gene.

This sequence joins TRBV19 and TRBJ1-1; 11 nucleotides align to TRBD1. The ends lost 3 bases at V and 1 base at J; junction bases unmatched: 7. CDR1 is LNHDA, CDR2 SQIVND, per germline (reference sequence). The CDR3 totals 17 residues. The CDR3: CASSIPGQGVKNTEAFF. CDR3 coding DNA: TGTGCCAGTAGTATTCCGGGACAGGGGGTGAAGAACACTGAAGCTTTCTTT.

This sequence joins TRBV5-1 and TRBJ1-5; D is ambiguous. CDR1 and CDR2 (germline): SGHRS, YFSETQ. Trimming removed 0 bases at V and 0 bases at J, with 10 bases between. The CDR3 sequence is 16 residues long. The CDR3 protein is CASSLAGVHSNQPQHF. The CDR3 DNA sequence: TGCGCCAGCAGCTTGGCGGGCGTCCATAGCAATCAGCCCCAGCATTTT. The full variable domain, with the rest looked up from reference TRBV5-1 and TRBJ1-5, is KAGVTQTPRYLIKTRGQQVTLSCSPISGHRSVSWYQQTPGQGLQFLFEYFSETQRNKGNFPGRFSGRQFSNSRSEMNVSTLELGDSALYLCASSLAGVHSNQPQHFGDGTRLSIL.

This clone was picked up a small number of times. The identical CDR3 is also encoded by other nucleotide sequences in the sample. The chain employs TRBV15 and TRBJ1-3; tentatively, D is TRBD1 (5 bases). This CDR3 spans 13 amino acids. Trimming left V 5 bases short and J 4 bases short, with 9 bases between. Germline loops: CDR1 LNHNV, CDR2 YYDKDF (reference sequence). The CDR3 DNA follows: TGTGCCACCAGCCTTCAGGGCGGAAACACCATATATTTT. It is translated as CATSLQGGNTIYF.